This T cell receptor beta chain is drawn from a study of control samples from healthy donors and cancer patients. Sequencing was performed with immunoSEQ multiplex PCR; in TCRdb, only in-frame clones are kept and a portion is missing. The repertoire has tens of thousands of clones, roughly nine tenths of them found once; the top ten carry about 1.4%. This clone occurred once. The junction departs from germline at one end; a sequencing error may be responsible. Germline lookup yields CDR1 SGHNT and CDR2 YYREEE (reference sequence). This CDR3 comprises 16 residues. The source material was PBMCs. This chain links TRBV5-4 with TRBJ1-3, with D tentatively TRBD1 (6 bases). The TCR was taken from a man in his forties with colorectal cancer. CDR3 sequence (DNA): TGTGCCAGCAGCTTGGCCAAGGGGGGCTCTGGAAGCACCATATATTTT. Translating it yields CASSLAKGGSGSTIYF.